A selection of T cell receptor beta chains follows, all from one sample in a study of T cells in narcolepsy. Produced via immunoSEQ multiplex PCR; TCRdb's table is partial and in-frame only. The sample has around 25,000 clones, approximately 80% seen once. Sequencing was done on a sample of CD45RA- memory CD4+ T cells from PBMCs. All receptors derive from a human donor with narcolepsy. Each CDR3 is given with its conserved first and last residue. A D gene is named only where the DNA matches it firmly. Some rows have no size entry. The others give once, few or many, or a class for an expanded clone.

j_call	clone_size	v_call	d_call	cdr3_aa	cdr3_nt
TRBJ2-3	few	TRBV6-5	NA	CASSTRGASDTQYF	TGTGCCAGCAGCACTCGGGGGGCTTCAGATACGCAGTATTTT
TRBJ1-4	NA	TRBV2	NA	CASSDYGATNEKLFF	TGTGCCAGCAGTGACTACGGCGCAACTAATGAAAAACTGTTTTTT
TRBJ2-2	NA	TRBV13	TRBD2	CASRPRLASSTGELFF	TGTGCCAGCAGACCCCGACTAGCGTCGAGTACCGGGGAGCTGTTTTTT
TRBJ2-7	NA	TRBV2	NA	CASSPRAPGGYEQYF	TGTGCCAGCAGCCCCCGGGCACCTGGGGGCTACGAGCAGTACTTC
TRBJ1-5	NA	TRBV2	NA	CASRRDISNQPQHF	TGTGCCAGCAGGAGGGACATAAGCAATCAGCCCCAGCATTTT
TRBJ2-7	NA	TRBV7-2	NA	CASSLSSYEQYF	TGTGCCAGCAGCTTGAGCTCCTACGAGCAGTACTTC
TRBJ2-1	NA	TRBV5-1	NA	CASSPRQIYNEQFF	TGCGCCAGCAGCCCGCGACAGATTTACAATGAGCAGTTCTTC
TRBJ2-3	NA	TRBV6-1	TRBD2	CASSAGGLIVDTQYF	TGTGCCAGCAGTGCGGGGGGGTTAATAGTAGATACGCAGTATTTT
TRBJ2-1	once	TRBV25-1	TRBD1	CASRSGRTGGNEQFF	TGTGCCAGCAGATCCGGGAGGACAGGGGGTAATGAGCAGTTCTTC
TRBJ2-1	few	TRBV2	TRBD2	CASRDVRRAGGGNEQFF	TGTGCCAGCAGGGACGTAAGGAGGGCGGGAGGAGGGAATGAGCAGTTCTTC
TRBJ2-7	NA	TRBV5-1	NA	CASSLAGTEAYEQYF	TGCGCCAGCAGCTTGGCCGGGACGGAGGCCTACGAGCAGTACTTC
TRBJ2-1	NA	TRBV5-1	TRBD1	CASSFDRGVWEQFF	TGCGCCAGCAGCTTTGACAGGGGAGTTTGGGAGCAGTTCTTC
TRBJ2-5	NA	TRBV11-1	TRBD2	CASSLFLAGEETQYF	TGTGCCAGCAGCTTATTTCTAGCGGGGGAAGAGACCCAGTACTTC
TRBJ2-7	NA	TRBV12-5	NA	CASGLGQGRLEQYF	TGTGCTAGTGGTTTGGGGCAGGGAAGACTCGAGCAGTACTTC
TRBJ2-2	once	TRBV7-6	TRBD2	CASSTRLARTGELFF	TGTGCCAGCAGCACCAGACTAGCTCGCACCGGGGAGCTGTTTTTT
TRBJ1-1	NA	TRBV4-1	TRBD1	CASSQPVDREAEAFF	TGCGCCAGCAGCCAACCAGTGGACAGGGAAGCTGAAGCTTTCTTT
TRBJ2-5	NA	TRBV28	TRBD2	CASSLGGSGKETQYF	TGTGCCAGCAGTTTAGGCGGGAGCGGCAAGGAGACCCAGTACTTC
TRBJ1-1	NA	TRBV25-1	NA	CASSKGITEAFF	TGTGCCAGCAGCAAGGGAATCACTGAAGCTTTCTTT
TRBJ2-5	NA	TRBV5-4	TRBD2	CASSLAGTETQYF	TGTGCCAGCAGTTTAGCGGGAACGGAGACCCAGTACTTC
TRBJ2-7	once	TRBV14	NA	CASSQVGGFGTPSYEQYF	TGTGCCAGCAGCCAAGTAGGTGGTTTCGGGACACCTTCCTACGAGCAGTACTTC
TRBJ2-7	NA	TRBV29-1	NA	CSVAALTGMGSYEQYF	TGCAGCGTTGCGGCCTTAACAGGGATGGGCTCCTACGAGCAGTACTTC
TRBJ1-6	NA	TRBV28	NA	CASSLRMGGGNSPLHF	TGTGCCAGCAGTTTGAGGATGGGGGGCGGTAATTCACCCCTCCACTTT
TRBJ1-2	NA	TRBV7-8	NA	CASSFQPSHLGYGYTF	TGTGCCAGCAGCTTTCAGCCTTCTCATCTGGGCTATGGCTACACCTTC
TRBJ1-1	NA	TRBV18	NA	CASSYGGGGTEAFF	TGTGCCAGCTCATATGGCGGGGGAGGGACTGAAGCTTTCTTT
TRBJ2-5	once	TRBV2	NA	CASTPGGTAFREQYF	TGTGCCAGCACCCCAGGCGGGACAGCCTTTAGGGAGCAGTACTTC
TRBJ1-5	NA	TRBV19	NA	CASSITIGDQPQHF	TGTGCCAGTAGTATTACTATTGGGGATCAGCCCCAGCATTTT
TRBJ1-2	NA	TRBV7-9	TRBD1	CASSGTDDGYTF	TGTGCCAGCAGCGGGACAGACGATGGCTACACCTTC
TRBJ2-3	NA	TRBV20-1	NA	CSARMLDTQYF	TGCAGTGCTAGGATGCTTGATACGCAGTATTTT
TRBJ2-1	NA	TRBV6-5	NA	CASSSLPGGEQFF	TGTGCCAGCAGTTCCCTGCCCGGTGGGGAGCAGTTCTTC
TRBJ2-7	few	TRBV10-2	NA	CASSTAHEQYF	TGCGCCTCCTCCACGGCTCACGAGCAGTACTTC
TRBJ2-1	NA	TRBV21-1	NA	CASSKLRLAVYNEQFF	TGTGCCAGCAGCAAACTTCGACTAGCGGTATACAATGAGCAGTTCTTC